The sample holds many counts of the clone carrying this TCR beta chain. Its specificity is unknown. TCRdb ran MiXCR on the 5' RACE reads and lists one entry per CDR3 protein. The table has roughly 290,000 distinct CDR3 sequences, under 9.5% seen once; the top ten hold about 2.1%. The data belong to a study of identical twins. Study-level points and caveats: Fewer insertions marked abundant cord blood beta clonotypes; young adult naive trended weakly, memory not at all.

The CDR3 loop spans 13 amino acids. Germline V gives CDR1 SGHTA, CDR2 FQGNSA. V was trimmed by 11 bases and J by 4 bases, leaving 17 bases between them. This same sample was also taken into another study, of yellow fever vaccine responses in identical twins.

The sequence derives from a woman in her late teens or twenties in good health. The rearrangement joins TRBV7-2 to TRBJ1-1; D is unclear. The sample consisted of memory (CD45RO+) T cells sorted from blood. The CDR3 region is CAERGLSVTEAFF. As DNA, the CDR3 is TGTGCCGAACGGGGTCTATCGGTCACTGAAGCTTTCTTT.